The rows below give T cell receptor beta chains drawn from one sample of a study of OX40 agonist ivuxolimab in advanced cancers. Data came from immunoSEQ multiplex PCR; TCRdb stores just in-frame clones and leaves some out. Of tens of thousands of clones in the sample, about 83% were seen once. The sample in question was CD4+ or CD8+ T cells sorted from blood, obtained in a trial of the OX40 agonist ivuxolimab. The origin of the receptors is an adult with an advanced solid tumor such as melanoma, head and neck, liver or kidney cancer. Both conserved end residues are part of each CDR3. A D gene is named only where the DNA matches it firmly. Where a row states a size, it is once, few, many or the class of an expanded clone; other rows omit it.

J gene | clone size | V gene | D gene | CDR3 protein | CDR3 DNA
TRBJ1-1 | - | TRBV5-8 | - | CASSPQMNTEAFF | TGTGCCAGCAGCCCGCAAATGAACACTGAAGCTTTCTTT
TRBJ1-4 | - | TRBV19 | TRBD1 | CASSTGQGFATNEKLFF | TGTGCCAGTAGTACCGGACAGGGTTTCGCAACTAATGAAAAACTGTTTTTT
TRBJ2-7 | few | TRBV4-1 | TRBD1 | CASSRQGADEQYF | TGCGCCAGCAGCAGACAGGGGGCCGACGAGCAGTACTTC
TRBJ2-1 | once | TRBV18 | - | CASSPMQEVNEQFF | TGTGCCAGCTCACCCATGCAGGAGGTCAATGAGCAGTTCTTC
TRBJ2-6 | - | TRBV5-1 | - | CASSLGGSGANVLTF | TGCGCCAGCAGCTTGGGTGGGTCTGGGGCCAACGTCCTGACTTTC
TRBJ1-1 | - | TRBV30 | - | CAWSVVEPIAFF | TGTGCCTGGAGTGTAGTAGAACCAATAGCTTTCTTT
TRBJ2-2 | - | TRBV6-5 | - | CASSSQGEGTGELFF | TGTGCCAGCAGCTCACAGGGGGAGGGCACCGGGGAGCTGTTTTTT
TRBJ1-5 | - | TRBV11-2 | - | CASSLTPSQPQHF | TGTGCCAGCAGCTTAACCCCCAGTCAGCCCCAGCATTTT
TRBJ2-5 | - | TRBV5-6 | - | CASSLAGPETQYF | TGTGCCAGCAGCTTGGCAGGTCCGGAGACCCAGTACTTC
TRBJ1-1 | - | TRBV7-3 | - | CASSQNRVSEAFF | TGTGCCAGCAGCCAGAACAGGGTGTCTGAAGCTTTCTTT
TRBJ2-5 | - | TRBV7-3 | - | CASSPDSETQYF | TGTGCCAGCAGCCCGGATAGCGAGACCCAGTACTTC
TRBJ2-1 | - | TRBV6-5 | - | CASSYSGGRGEQFF | TGTGCCAGCAGTTACTCGGGGGGGCGCGGTGAGCAGTTCTTC
TRBJ2-2 | - | TRBV27 | TRBD2 | CASSAKGAGDTGELFF | TGTGCCAGCAGTGCCAAGGGAGCGGGGGACACCGGGGAGCTGTTTTTT
TRBJ2-7 | few | TRBV20-1 | - | CSARDNSEQYF | TGCAGTGCTAGAGACAACAGCGAGCAGTACTTC
TRBJ1-3 | - | TRBV29-1 | - | CSVKKAGVGNTIYF | TGCAGCGTCAAAAAAGCCGGGGTGGGAAACACCATATATTTT
TRBJ2-5 | few | TRBV7-9 | - | CASSLGWETQYF | TGTGCCAGCAGCTTAGGGTGGGAGACCCAGTACTTC
TRBJ1-4 | once | TRBV11-2 | - | CASSLTGNNEKLFF | TGTGCCAGCAGCCTTACAGGAAATAATGAAAAACTGTTTTTT
TRBJ1-2 | few | TRBV4-1 | - | CASSQGQVYGYTF | TGCGCCAGCAGCCAAGGACAGGTCTATGGCTACACCTTC
TRBJ1-2 | - | TRBV2 | - | CASSARGGSYGYTF | TGTGCCAGCAGTGCCCGCGGGGGCAGCTATGGCTACACCTTC
TRBJ2-1 | - | TRBV5-1 | TRBD2 | CASSPGTNSEQFF | TGCGCCAGCAGCCCCGGGACTAACAGTGAGCAGTTCTTC
TRBJ2-2 | once | TRBV29-1 | TRBD2 | CSVDSSGGAVTGELFF | TGCAGCGTTGATAGTAGCGGGGGGGCCGTCACCGGGGAGCTGTTTTTT
TRBJ2-1 | - | TRBV2 | - | CASRIEQNNEQFF | TGTGCCAGCAGGATAGAGCAGAACAATGAGCAGTTCTTC
TRBJ2-1 | few | TRBV19 | - | CASKQEWASNEQFF | TGTGCCAGTAAGCAGGAGTGGGCGAGCAATGAGCAGTTCTTC
TRBJ1-1 | few | TRBV2 | - | CASSREGTRTEAFF | TGTGCCAGCAGCCGAGAGGGGACCCGCACTGAAGCTTTCTTT
TRBJ2-5 | once | TRBV19 | TRBD1 | CASGGQGLGTQYF | TGTGCCAGTGGGGGACAGGGATTGGGGACCCAGTACTTC
TRBJ2-3 | - | TRBV6-6 | TRBD2 | CASSYRLAPRADTQYF | TGTGCCAGCAGTTACCGACTAGCGCCTCGGGCAGATACGCAGTATTTT
TRBJ2-7 | - | TRBV28 | - | CASSVTVTYEQYF | TGTGCCAGCAGTGTGACGGTCACCTACGAGCAGTACTTC
TRBJ2-5 | - | TRBV10-3 | - | CAASGGSYETQYF | TGTGCCGCTAGTGGAGGCTCGTACGAGACCCAGTACTTC
TRBJ1-2 | - | TRBV18 | - | CASSPDRKATRYGYTF | TGTGCCAGCTCACCAGACAGGAAAGCCACAAGGTATGGCTACACCTTC
TRBJ2-7 | - | TRBV5-5 | - | CASSAIRASSYEQYF | TGTGCCAGCAGCGCCATTAGGGCAAGCTCCTACGAGCAGTACTTC
TRBJ1-2 | - | TRBV25-1 | TRBD1 | CASSETGGSYGYTF | TGTGCCAGCAGTGAAACAGGGGGCAGCTATGGCTACACCTTC
TRBJ2-1 | once | TRBV19 | - | CASSISRDTYNEQFF | TGTGCCAGTAGTATTTCTAGGGACACGTACAATGAGCAGTTCTTC
TRBJ2-7 | - | TRBV5-3 | - | CARTGVYEQYF | TGTGCCAGAACGGGGGTCTACGAGCAGTACTTC
TRBJ2-4 | - | TRBV5-4 | TRBD2 | CASSFPAGGAKNIQYF | TGTGCCAGCAGCTTTCCAGCGGGAGGAGCCAAAAACATTCAGTACTTC
TRBJ2-3 | - | TRBV10-3 | TRBD1 | CAISVGQGTDTQYF | TGTGCCATCAGTGTAGGACAGGGCACAGATACGCAGTATTTT
TRBJ2-2 | - | TRBV2 | TRBD1 | CASRFRDRGSGGELFF | TGTGCCAGCAGGTTCCGGGACAGGGGGTCGGGCGGGGAGCTGTTTTTT
TRBJ2-3 | - | TRBV9 | TRBD2 | CASSATGTSGSTQYF | TGTGCCAGCAGCGCCACCGGGACTAGCGGTTCAACGCAGTATTTT
TRBJ2-3 | - | TRBV6-1 | - | CASSEWRPTDTQYF | TGTGCCAGCAGTGAATGGCGGCCTACAGATACGCAGTATTTT
TRBJ1-2 | - | TRBV19 | - | CASSAILPRERRGGYTF | TGTGCCAGTAGTGCCATTCTCCCCCGGGAAAGAAGGGGTGGCTACACCTTC
TRBJ1-2 | few | TRBV2 | TRBD1 | CASRPQGQGSLYGYTF | TGTGCCAGCAGGCCCCAAGGACAGGGATCCCTCTATGGCTACACCTTC
TRBJ2-7 | - | TRBV23-1 | TRBD1 | CASSQNGTGCYEQYF | TGCGCCAGCAGTCAAAATGGGACAGGGTGCTACGAGCAGTACTTC
TRBJ2-1 | - | TRBV9 | - | CASSVEWRGIYNEQFF | TGTGCCAGCAGCGTAGAATGGAGGGGCATATACAATGAGCAGTTCTTC
TRBJ2-1 | - | TRBV25-1 | - | CASSGDTGSNEQFF | TGTGCCAGCTCCGGGGACACGGGTAGCAATGAGCAGTTCTTC
TRBJ1-2 | - | TRBV30 | TRBD1 | CAWSGQGIYGYTF | TGTGCCTGGAGCGGACAGGGGATCTATGGCTACACCTTC
TRBJ2-1 | - | TRBV15 | TRBD2 | CATSRVASGATSYNEQFF | TGTGCCACCAGCAGAGTGGCTAGCGGGGCCACCTCCTACAATGAGCAGTTCTTC
TRBJ1-5 | - | TRBV2 | - | CASSEGIQPQHF | TGTGCCAGCAGTGAAGGAATACAGCCCCAGCATTTT
TRBJ2-7 | - | TRBV27 | TRBD2 | CASSLSPGLGSYEQYF | TGTGCCAGCAGTTTATCACCGGGACTAGGTTCCTACGAGCAGTACTTC
TRBJ2-5 | - | TRBV29-1 | - | CSVVSGETQYF | TGCAGCGTTGTCAGCGGAGAGACCCAGTACTTC
TRBJ2-7 | - | TRBV18 | - | CASSPPESSYEQYF | TGTGCCAGCTCACCACCGGAAAGCTCCTACGAGCAGTACTTC
TRBJ2-3 | - | TRBV6-5 | - | CASSPQLRTDTQYF | TGTGCCAGCAGTCCCCAACTGAGAACAGATACGCAGTATTTT
TRBJ1-6 | - | TRBV7-9 | - | CASSSRDEANSPLHF | TGTGCCAGCAGCTCACGGGACGAGGCCAATTCACCCCTCCACTTT
TRBJ2-5 | - | TRBV2 | TRBD2 | CASSPPVAGGRETQYF | TGTGCCAGCAGTCCTCCCGTAGCGGGGGGGAGAGAGACCCAGTACTTC
TRBJ1-5 | - | TRBV2 | TRBD1 | CASTLTGAYSNQPQHF | TGTGCCAGCACCTTGACAGGGGCATATAGCAATCAGCCCCAGCATTTT
TRBJ1-4 | - | TRBV9 | TRBD1 | CASSVGQGTEKLFF | TGTGCCAGCAGCGTGGGACAGGGGACGGAAAAACTGTTTTTT
TRBJ1-3 | - | TRBV4-2 | TRBD1 | CASSHGEGASSGNTIYF | TGTGCCAGCAGCCATGGGGAGGGGGCTTCCTCTGGAAACACCATATATTTT
TRBJ2-7 | few | TRBV11-2 | TRBD1 | CASSRGQRSYEQYF | TGTGCCAGCAGCCGGGGACAGCGAAGCTACGAGCAGTACTTC
TRBJ2-1 | - | TRBV6-1 | - | CASSEDGTSYNEQFF | TGTGCCAGCAGTGAAGACGGGACATCTTACAATGAGCAGTTCTTC
TRBJ2-2 | - | TRBV28 | TRBD1 | CASKAGGYTGELFF | TGTGCCAGCAAGGCAGGGGGCTATACCGGGGAGCTGTTTTTT